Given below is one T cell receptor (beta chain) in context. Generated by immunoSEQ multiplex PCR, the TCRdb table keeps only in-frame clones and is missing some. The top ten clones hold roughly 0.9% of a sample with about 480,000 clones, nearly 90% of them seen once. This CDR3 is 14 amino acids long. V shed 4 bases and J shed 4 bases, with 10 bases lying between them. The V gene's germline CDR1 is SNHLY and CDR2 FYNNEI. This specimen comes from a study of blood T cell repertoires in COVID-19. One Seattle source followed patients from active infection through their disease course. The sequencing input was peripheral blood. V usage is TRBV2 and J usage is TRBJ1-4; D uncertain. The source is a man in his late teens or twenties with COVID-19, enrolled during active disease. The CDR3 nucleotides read TGTGCCAGCAGTGTGGCGGGGTTTAATGAAAAACTGTTTTTT. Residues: CASSVAGFNEKLFF.